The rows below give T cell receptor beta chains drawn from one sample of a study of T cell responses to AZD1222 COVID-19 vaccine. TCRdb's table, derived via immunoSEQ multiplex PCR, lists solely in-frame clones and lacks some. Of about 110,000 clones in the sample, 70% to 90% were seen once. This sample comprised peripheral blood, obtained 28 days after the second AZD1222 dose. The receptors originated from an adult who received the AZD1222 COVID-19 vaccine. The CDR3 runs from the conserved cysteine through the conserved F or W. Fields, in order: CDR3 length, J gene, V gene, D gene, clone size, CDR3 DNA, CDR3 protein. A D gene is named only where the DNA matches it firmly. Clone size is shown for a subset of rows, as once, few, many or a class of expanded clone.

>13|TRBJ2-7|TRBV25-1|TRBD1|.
TGTGCCAGCAGACACCTGACAGGGAACGAGCAGTACTTC
CASRHLTGNEQYF
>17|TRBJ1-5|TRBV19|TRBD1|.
TGTGCCAGTACCCCTCAAGGACTTCGGACAGGGTTGGCGCCCCAGCATTTT
CASTPQGLRTGLAPQHF
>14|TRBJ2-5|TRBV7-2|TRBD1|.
TGTGCCAGCAGCTTAAACAGGGGCCAAGAGACCCAGTACTTC
CASSLNRGQETQYF
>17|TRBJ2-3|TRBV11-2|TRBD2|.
TGTGCCAGCAGCTCGCGGACTAGCGGGGGGAAAGGAGATACGCAGTATTTT
CASSSRTSGGKGDTQYF
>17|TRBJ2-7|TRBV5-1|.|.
TGCGCCAGCAGCTTGGCCGACACAGGGACTACCTCCTACGAGCAGTACTTC
CASSLADTGTTSYEQYF
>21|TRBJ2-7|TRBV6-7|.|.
TGTGCCAGCGAAAAAGGGCCTCATGGAGCGAGAGGGGGATCCTCATCCTACGAGCAGTACTTC
CASEKGPHGARGGSSSYEQYF
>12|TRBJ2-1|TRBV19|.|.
TGTGCCACCGGGGTAGCAGACAACGAGCAGTTCTTC
CATGVADNEQFF
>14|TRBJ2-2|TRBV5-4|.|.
TGTGCCAGCAGCTTGTCGGGGACGACCGGGGAGCTGTTTTTT
CASSLSGTTGELFF
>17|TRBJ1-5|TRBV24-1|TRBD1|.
TGTGCCACCAGTGACCAAGTCCAGGGGGCAGGCAATCAGCCCCAGCATTTT
CATSDQVQGAGNQPQHF
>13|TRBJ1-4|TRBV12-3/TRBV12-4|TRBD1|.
TGTGCCAGCAGCGGACAGGGGAGTGAAAAACTGTTTTTT
CASSGQGSEKLFF
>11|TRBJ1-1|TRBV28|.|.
TGTGCCAGCAGTATCTACACTGAAGCTTTCTTT
CASSIYTEAFF
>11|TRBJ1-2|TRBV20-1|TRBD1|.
TGCAGTCCACAGGGGGATTATGGCTACACCTTC
CSPQGDYGYTF
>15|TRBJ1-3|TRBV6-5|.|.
TGTGCCAGCACAAACAGGGTATCGTCTGGAAACACCATATATTTT
CASTNRVSSGNTIYF
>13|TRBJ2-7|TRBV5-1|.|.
TGCGCCAGCAGCTTGGCGCAGGGCTACGAGCAGTACTTC
CASSLAQGYEQYF
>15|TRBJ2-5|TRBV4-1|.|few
TGCGCCAGCAGCCAAGGTTTGGGGGGCATGCAGACCCAGTACTTC
CASSQGLGGMQTQYF
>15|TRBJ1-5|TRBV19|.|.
TGTGCCAGTAGTATAGGGGTTAATAGCAATCAGCCCCAGCATTTT
CASSIGVNSNQPQHF
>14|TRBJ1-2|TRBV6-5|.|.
TGTGCCAGCAGCCGTGGACGGTGGGACTATGGCTACACCTTC
CASSRGRWDYGYTF
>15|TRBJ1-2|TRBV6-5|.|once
TGTGCCAGCAGACTCGGGGTTGGGGTTAACTATGGCTACACCTTC
CASRLGVGVNYGYTF
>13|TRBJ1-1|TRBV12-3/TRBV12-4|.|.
TGTGCCAGCAGACGGACGGCGAACACTGAAGCTTTCTTT
CASRRTANTEAFF
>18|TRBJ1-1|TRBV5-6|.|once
TGTGCCAGCAGCTCGGCCGTGGGGACGGGGCTTATGAACACTGAAGCTTTCTTT
CASSSAVGTGLMNTEAFF
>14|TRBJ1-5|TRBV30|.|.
TGTGCCTGGAGTGTGTCGGCAGTCAATCAGCCCCAGCATTTT
CAWSVSAVNQPQHF
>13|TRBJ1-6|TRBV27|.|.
TGTGCCAGCAGTCTCAGGGTAGGGTCACCCCTCCACTTT
CASSLRVGSPLHF
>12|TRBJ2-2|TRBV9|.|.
TGTGCCAGCAGCGCGGATTCGTTTGAGCTGTTTTTT
CASSADSFELFF
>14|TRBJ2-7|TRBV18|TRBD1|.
TGTGCCAGCTCAGCCCGGACAGGTGTGGGGGAGCAGTACTTC
CASSARTGVGEQYF
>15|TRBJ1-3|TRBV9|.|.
TGTGCCAGCACCTTGAACGGACAGCTAGGAAACACCATATATTTT
CASTLNGQLGNTIYF
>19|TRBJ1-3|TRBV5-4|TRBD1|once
TGTGCCAGCAGCTTGGGAGGGGGGACAGTCCCACTCTCTGGAAACACCATATATTTT
CASSLGGGTVPLSGNTIYF
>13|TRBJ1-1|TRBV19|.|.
TGTGCCAGTAGTATCGTCACGTACACTGAAGCTTTCTTT
CASSIVTYTEAFF
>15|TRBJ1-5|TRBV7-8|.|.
TGTGCCAGCAGCTTAAAGCGACAGCTCAATCAGCCCCAGCATTTT
CASSLKRQLNQPQHF
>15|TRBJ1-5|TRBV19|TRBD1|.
TGTGCCAGTAGTCCCCCGACAGGGAGGTCGTCGGCCCAGCATTTT
CASSPPTGRSSAQHF
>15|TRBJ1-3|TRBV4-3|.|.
TGCGCCAGCAGCCAAGCCCGGGTGGCAGGAAACACCATATATTTT
CASSQARVAGNTIYF
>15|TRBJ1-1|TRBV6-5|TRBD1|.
TGTGCCAGCAGTACTCCCGGGACAGGGGACACTGAAGCTTTCTTT
CASSTPGTGDTEAFF
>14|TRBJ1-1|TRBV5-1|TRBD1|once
TGCGCCAGCAGGGGAACGACAGGGGCCACTGAAGCTTTCTTT
CASRGTTGATEAFF
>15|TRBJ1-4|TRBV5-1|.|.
TGCGCCAGCAGCTTGGTGTCTGGGGGCGGTGAAAAACTGTTTTTT
CASSLVSGGGEKLFF
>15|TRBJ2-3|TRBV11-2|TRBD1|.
TGTGCCAGCAGCCTCCGGGACAGGGCTACAGATACGCAGTATTTT
CASSLRDRATDTQYF
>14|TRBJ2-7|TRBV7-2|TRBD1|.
TGTGCCAGCAGCTTCCCGACAGGGGGTAACGAGCAGTACTTC
CASSFPTGGNEQYF